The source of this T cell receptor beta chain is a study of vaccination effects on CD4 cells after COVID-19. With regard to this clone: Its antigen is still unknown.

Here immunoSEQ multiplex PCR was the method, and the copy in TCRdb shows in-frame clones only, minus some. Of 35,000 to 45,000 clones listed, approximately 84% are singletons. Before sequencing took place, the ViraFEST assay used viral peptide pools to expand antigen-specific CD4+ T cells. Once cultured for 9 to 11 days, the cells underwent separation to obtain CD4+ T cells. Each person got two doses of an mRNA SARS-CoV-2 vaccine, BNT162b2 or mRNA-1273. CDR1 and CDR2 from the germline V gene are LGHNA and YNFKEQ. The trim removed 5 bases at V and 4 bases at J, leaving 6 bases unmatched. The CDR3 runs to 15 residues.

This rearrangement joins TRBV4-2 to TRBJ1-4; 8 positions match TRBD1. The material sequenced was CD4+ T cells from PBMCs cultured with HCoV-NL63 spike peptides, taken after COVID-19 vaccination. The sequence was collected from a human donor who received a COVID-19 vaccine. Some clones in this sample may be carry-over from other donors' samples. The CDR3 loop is CASSLSGQDNEKLFF. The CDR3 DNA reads TGTGCCAGCAGCTTATCGGGACAGGATAATGAAAAACTGTTTTTT.